This TCR beta chain was sequenced for a study of cytomegalovirus exposure and HLA in healthy donors. Study at large: As released early, the data held about 85 million unique TCRs from HLA-typed donors.

Points from the study as a whole: An analysis done earlier found most TCR beta V segments productive about 87% or about 30% of the time.

V was clipped by 3 bases and J by 4 bases, with 13 bases between them. Germline V CDR1 and CDR2: SGHRS, YFSETQ. The CDR3 totals 14 residues. Concerning this clone: Its antigen is currently unknown.

PCR amplification relied on 60 Vbeta primers (plus 13 Jbeta primers). Original processing methods: Later reanalysis found around 74 million unique TCR beta chains, about 10 million of them shared. Generated by immunoSEQ multiplex PCR, the TCRdb table keeps only in-frame clones and is missing some. That table furnishes V, J and clone size, whereas the DNA furnished D and trimming. The sample includes 130,000 or so clones, around 67% of them seen just once. Sequences were obtained from PBMCs. The receptor was isolated from a middle-aged woman in good health and CMV-seropositive. V and J are TRBV5-1 and TRBJ1-1, with a tentative D call TRBD1 (6 bases). CDR3 sequence reads: CASSSGRGSTEAFF. CDR3 coding DNA: TGCGCCAGCAGCTCAGGGAGGGGGTCCACTGAAGCTTTCTTT.